This T cell receptor beta chain was documented in a study of identical twins. Unique molecular identifiers were present on cDNA, and template switching added a universal primer site. One entry per CDR3 protein results from TCRdb running MiXCR on the 5' RACE reads. This sample yields about 330,000 distinct CDR3 sequences, of which roughly 12% are seen a single time; approximately 7.5% belongs to the top ten. This CDR3 comprises 15 residues. The V gene's germline CDR1 is MDHEN and CDR2 SYDVKM. The ends were cut back, 2 bases at V and 4 bases at J, with 12 bases in the middle. Study results and limitations: Cord blood's abundant beta clonotypes had fewer insertions, unlike memory repertoires.

With respect to this clonotype: What it binds is not known.

These data are also associated with another study on yellow fever vaccine responses in identical twins.

Sequencing was carried out using CD8+ T cells sorted from blood. This sequence originates from a woman aged 18-29 years in good health. V and J are TRBV28 and TRBJ1-3; D is ambiguous. The CDR3 DNA follows: TGTGCCAGCAGTTTAGAGTGGGGAACCGGAAACACCATATATTTT. Amino acids: CASSLEWGTGNTIYF.